Below, 16 T cell receptor beta chains from the same sample are listed, as sequenced in a study of T cell repertoires in cytomegalovirus infection. TCRdb re-analysed the reads in MiXCR, keeping a single row per CDR3 protein. This sample yields about 100,000 distinct CDR3 sequences, of which 15% to 20% are seen a single time; over 8% belongs to the top ten. Sequencing input: PBMCs. These receptors originate from a human donor in good health (CMV status not recorded). Some clones in this sample may be carry-over from other donors' samples.

The table lists this clonotype with a few counts. J is TRBJ2-3 and V is TRBV29-1; 8 nucleotides line up with TRBD1. Germline CDR1 is SQVTM and CDR2 is ANQGSEA. J gave up 2 bases and V 3 bases, and 10 bases lay outside the gene matches. The CDR3 consists of 16 residues. The CDR3 DNA reads as TGCAGCGTTGACGGGGCAGGGGGCATCAACACAGATACGCAGTATTTT. Its protein is CSVDGAGGINTDTQYF.

This sequence joins TRBV10-2 and TRBJ2-1; D perhaps matches TRBD1 (6 bases). The V end was cut by 5 bases, the J end by 8 bases, with 10 bases between. Germline V gene sequence: CDR1 WSHSY, CDR2 SAAADI. The CDR3 contains 12 residues. The CDR3 nucleotides read TGCGCCAGCAGTTTACAGGGCGATGAGCAGTTCTTC. Translated, it gives CASSLQGDEQFF.

The CDR3 spells CSVVVGTGRSEKLFF. In nucleotides, the CDR3 is TGCAGCGTTGTCGTAGGGACAGGGAGGAGTGAAAAACTGTTTTTT. The rearrangement joins TRBV29-1 to TRBJ1-4; 9 nucleotides match TRBD1. Looked up from germline, CDR1 is SQVTM and CDR2 is ANQGSEA. The length of the CDR3 is 15 residues. V lost 4 bases to trimming and J lost 7 bases; unmatched junction nucleotides: 10.

The table lists this clonotype with many counts. The chain employs TRBV7-2 and TRBJ2-5; no firm D call. Trimming stripped 1 base from V and 4 bases from J, with 7 bases between. CDR1 and CDR2 (germline): SGHTA, FQGNSA. The CDR3 contains 13 residues. DNA for the CDR3: TGTGCCAGCAGCTTAGGACTTAGAGAGACCCAGTACTTC. It specifies CASSLGLRETQYF.

For this clonotype: Mismatch with germline at one junction end may stem from a read error. The rearrangement links TRBV12-3 or TRBV12-4 to TRBJ1-4; D remains ambiguous. The CDR3 is made up of 13 amino acids. The CDR3 loop reads CASSSELDERLFF. The CDR3 bases are TGTGCCAGCAGTTCTGAACTCGACGAAAGACTGTTTTTT.

V gene TRBV28 combines with J gene TRBJ1-2; possibly TRBD1 for D (6 bases). The length of the CDR3 is 15 residues. Looked up from germline, CDR1 is MDHEN and CDR2 is SYDVKM. V shed 7 bases and J shed 7 bases, with 22 bases lying between them. This chain's CDR3 is CASTSTDRGRSGYTF. CDR3 sequence (DNA): TGTGCCAGCACCTCTACGGATCGGGGGCGCTCTGGCTACACCTTC.

V gene TRBV19 combines with J gene TRBJ2-5; TRBD1 agrees at 7 bases. This CDR3 contains 12 residues. The V segment lost 5 bases and the J segment 10 bases; nucleotides outside the gene matches: 7. CDR1 and CDR2 (germline): LNHDA, SQIVND (reference sequence). The CDR3: CASSFRTGDQYF. CDR3 nucleotides: TGTGCCAGTAGTTTCCGGACAGGCGACCAGTACTTC.

This sequence joins TRBV5-5 and TRBJ2-4; unclear D gene. V was pared by 0 bases and J by 6 bases, with 19 bases between. This CDR3 has 17 amino acids. Germline V lookup: CDR1 SGHKS, CDR2 YYEKEE (reference sequence). The CDR3: CASSLAYGGAYTNIQYF. The CDR3 DNA reads TGTGCCAGCAGCTTGGCCTACGGTGGAGCGTATACAAACATTCAGTACTTC.

This clonotype was recorded many times. The chain has TRBV7-8 and TRBJ2-7, with D possibly being TRBD2 (6 bases). From germline, CDR1 is SGHVS and CDR2 FQNEAQ. V gave up 5 bases and J gave up 4 bases, with 21 bases separating them. The CDR3 runs 16 residues. The CDR3 DNA reads TGTGCCAGCAGCCCCGTTTGGGGGGAGCTTGGATACGAGCAGTACTTC. Its translation: CASSPVWGELGYEQYF.

This clonotype was counted a few times. This chain connects TRBV20-1 to TRBJ2-5; D possibly uses TRBD1 or TRBD2 (6 bases each). V was pared by 4 bases and J by 4 bases, with 19 bases between. Germline V gene data show CDR1 as DFQATT and CDR2 as SNEGSKA (reference sequence). CDR3 length: 15 amino acids. The CDR3 sequence: CSATPRGASRETQYF. CDR3 sequence (DNA): TGCAGTGCTACACCGAGGGGGGCTAGCAGAGAGACCCAGTACTTC.

This clonotype was counted many times. J is TRBJ2-5 and V is TRBV7-2; TRBD2 matches 9 bases. The length of the CDR3 is 16 residues. Germline-derived CDR1 and CDR2 are SGHTA and FQGNSA. V trimming: 1 base; J trimming: 1 base; junction bases outside the gene matches: 4. The CDR3: CASSLGGLAGQETQYF. CDR3 DNA: TGTGCCAGCAGCTTAGGGGGACTAGCAGGCCAAGAGACCCAGTACTTC.

This clonotype was counted between two and nine times. V and J are TRBV7-9 and TRBJ2-5; TRBD2 matches 8 bases. The CDR3 consists of 15 residues. The germline V gene encodes CDR1 SEHNR and CDR2 FQNEAQ (reference sequence). Losses at the gene ends were 2 bases for V and 5 bases for J; bases not matched to a gene: 7. As DNA, the CDR3 is TGTGCCAGCAGCTTACCGGGGGGGCCTATCGAGACCCAGTACTTC. It translates to CASSLPGGPIETQYF. Full variable domain (rest looked up from reference TRBV7-9 and TRBJ2-5): DTGVSQNPRHKITKRGQNVTFRCDPISEHNRLYWYRQTLGQGPEFLTYFQNEAQLEKSRLLSDRFSAERPKGSFSTLEIQRTEQGDSAMYLCASSLPGGPIETQYFGPGTRLLVL.

A few counts support this clonotype. This rearrangement joins TRBV27 to TRBJ1-4; maybe TRBD1 (6 bases). CDR3 length equals 13 residues. Germline V gives CDR1 MNHEY, CDR2 SMNVEV (reference sequence). Trimming pared 4 bases from V and 12 bases from J, leaving 15 bases between. In DNA form, the CDR3 reads TGTGCCAGCAGTTCTGCTACAGGGACGGAACTGTTTTTT. Translation: CASSSATGTELFF. The complete variable domain, with remaining parts taken from reference TRBV27 and TRBJ1-4, reads EAQVTQNPRYLITVTGKKLTVTCSQNMNHEYMSWYRQDPGLGLRQIYYSMNVEVTDKGDVPEGYKVSRKEKRNFPLILESPSPNQTSLYFCASSSATGTELFFGSGTQLSVL.

This clonotype was picked up many times. The V call is TRBV7-2, the J call TRBJ2-3; 7 bases align to TRBD1. The V segment lost 3 bases and the J segment 7 bases; nucleotides outside the gene matches: 19. CDR1 is SGHTA, CDR2 FQGNSA, per germline. The CDR3 has 18 amino acids. The CDR3 DNA reads as TGTGCCAGCAGCTTGAGAACAGGGGCCATTCCTCCTCCCTATACGCAGTATTTT. Encoded protein: CASSLRTGAIPPPYTQYF. Full variable domain (remainder filled in from reference TRBV7-2 and TRBJ2-3): GAGVSQSPSNKVTEKGKDVELRCDPISGHTALYWYRQSLGQGLEFLIYFQGNSAPDKSGLPSDRFSAERTGGSVSTLTIQRTQQEDSAVYLCASSLRTGAIPPPYTQYFGPGTRLTVL.

This clonotype was counted at least ten times. This chain joins TRBV7-2 and TRBJ2-1, with TRBD2 identical over 8 bases. CDR3 length equals 16 residues. After removal of 5 bases from V and 9 bases from J, the junction contained 15 bases not matched to a gene. From germline, CDR1 is SGHTA and CDR2 FQGNSA. The CDR3 bases are TGTGCCAGCAGCCGCCCGCAAGGAGCGGGGGCCCGTGAGCAGTTCTTC. Amino acids: CASSRPQGAGAREQFF.

The V call is TRBV3-1, the J call TRBJ1-1; D gene uncertain. V was shortened by 1 base and J by 6 bases, with 9 bases between the two germline ends. The CDR3 is 13 residues long. CDR1 and CDR2 from the germline V gene are LGHDT and YNNKEL (reference sequence). The CDR3 loop is CASSQAGYAEAFF. The DNA for the CDR3 is TGTGCCAGCAGCCAAGCCGGGTACGCTGAAGCTTTCTTT.